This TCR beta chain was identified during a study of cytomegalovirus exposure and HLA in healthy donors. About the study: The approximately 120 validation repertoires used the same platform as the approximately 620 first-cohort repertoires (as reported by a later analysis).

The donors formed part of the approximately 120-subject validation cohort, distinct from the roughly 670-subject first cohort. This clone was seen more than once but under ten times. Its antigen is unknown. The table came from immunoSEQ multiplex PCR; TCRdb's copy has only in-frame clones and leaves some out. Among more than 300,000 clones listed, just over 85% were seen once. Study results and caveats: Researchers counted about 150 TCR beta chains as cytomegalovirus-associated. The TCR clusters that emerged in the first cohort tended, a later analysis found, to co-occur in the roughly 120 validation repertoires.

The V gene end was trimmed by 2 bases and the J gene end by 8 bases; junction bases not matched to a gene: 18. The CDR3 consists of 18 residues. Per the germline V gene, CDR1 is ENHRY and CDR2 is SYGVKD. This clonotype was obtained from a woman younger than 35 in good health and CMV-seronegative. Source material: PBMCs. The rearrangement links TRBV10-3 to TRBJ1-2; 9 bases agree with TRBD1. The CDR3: CAISERGQGRSRAGGYTF. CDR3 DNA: TGTGCCATCAGTGAGAGGGGACAGGGTCGATCTCGAGCAGGAGGCTACACCTTC.